One T cell receptor (beta chain) is described in this entry. The antigen is undetermined. Clones were read by immunoSEQ multiplex PCR, and TCRdb kept only the in-frame ones, dropping some. The data contain 73,000 or so clones, 85% of them seen just once; the ten biggest clones take up roughly 0.66%. The CDR3 loop spans 18 amino acids. The germline V gene has CDR1 MGHRA and CDR2 YSYEKL. Between the trimmed V and J ends, which lost 1 base and 0 bases, there was a span of 16 bases. These data come from a study of OX40 agonist ivuxolimab in advanced cancers. About the research overall: Those enrolled were 82.7% male, with a mean age of around 55 years and ages from roughly 23 to 79. Three partial responders included one hepatocellular carcinoma patient and two cutaneous melanoma patients.

The study, taken as a whole, reports: Dose levels from 0.1 to 3.0 mg/kg saw CD4+ and CD8+ blood T cells expand clonally by week 6.

The receptor's source is an adult with an advanced solid tumor such as melanoma, head and neck, liver or kidney cancer. This specimen was CD4+ or CD8+ T cells sorted from blood, taken in a trial of the OX40 agonist ivuxolimab. The chain joins TRBV4-1 to TRBJ1-3; no reliable D call. CDR3 amino acids: CASSQGVLRKSSGNTIYF. The CDR3 DNA reads TGCGCCAGCAGCCAAGGAGTACTCAGGAAAAGCTCTGGAAACACCATATATTTT.